This paragraph covers one T cell receptor (beta chain) sequence. Its antigen is currently not known. Base qualities were left out, and no much larger clone turns up one base away. This entry belongs to a study of blood T cells in healthy people across ages (dated by TCRdb to between 2015 and 2017). General notes on the study: In model experiments, template switching captured about one uniquely barcoded TCR beta cDNA molecule for every two T cells. To avoid experimental bias, donors of different ages were spread randomly across the sequencing lanes. The study measured age-related changes in TCR beta repertoire diversity using deep sequencing normalized with unique cDNA molecular identifiers. The donors were divided into four age groups: young (average 16 years), middle-aged (about 40), aged (around 59) and long-lived (roughly 88). Two additional independent replicas of 1 million unique cDNA reads from the same blood draw were analyzed for two donors (one aged 18 to 29 and one aged 80 or older).

The approximately 39 donors, aged roughly 6 to 95 years, were systemically healthy Caucasian individuals from Russia. Around 10 milliliters of peripheral blood were collected from each donor into EDTA-treated Vacutainer tubes. Ficoll-Paque density-gradient centrifugation was used to isolate PBMCs, with at least 6 million obtained per sample. Total RNA, at least 6 micrograms per sample, was extracted from PBMCs with Trizol reagent. For every donor, an aliquot of PBMCs went through flow cytometry to measure the percentages of naive CD45RAhigh/CD27high T cells. General conclusions and limits of the study: Because donor CMV infection status was unknown, age-related changes in expanded clonotypes were potentially confounded. Bulk unsorted PBMC profiling prevented conclusive comparison of naive and antigen-experienced compartments. There was a strong correlation between observed TCR beta diversity and the percentage of naive T cells measured by flow cytometry. As age increased, observed TCR beta diversity per million T cells dropped in a roughly linear way, and a significant reduction was already evident by age 40. The long-lived group showed more naive CD4+ T cells, fewer expanded clones and increased TCR diversity than the aged group, suggesting age selection. Estimates of total diversity based on one million sequenced T cells were regarded as lower bounds and as underestimates.

Library preparation employed 5' RACE. The instrument given in TCRdb is Illumina HiSeq 2500. A second roughly 7 to 12 cycle PCR used a sample-barcoded 5' primer and a J-beta primer mix. A unique molecular identifier was introduced onto each TCR beta cDNA molecule by a template-switch 5' adaptor carrying 12 random nucleotides. Each sample yielded at least 2.5 million CDR3-containing paired-end reads. All of the RNA was converted into first-strand cDNA using the Mint cDNA synthesis kit, with a TRBC-specific oligonucleotide serving as the primer. All cDNA was treated with uracil-DNA glycosylase and then went through a first 18-cycle PCR with the universal primers M1SS and BC2_uni_R. The paper's data handling went like this. For normalization, 1 million high-quality reads, each with a distinct molecular identifier, were randomly selected from each sample. Instead of being binned into consensus sequences, reads that shared molecular identifiers were thrown out. MiTCR, with a Q25 quality threshold and the strictest error-elimination algorithm, was used for CDR3 identification, clonotype clustering and error correction. A nonparametric unseen species model with Euler transformation was used to estimate lower-bound total TCR beta diversity. TCRdb handled the public reads itself, with Q25 trimming in fastp and clone calling in MiXCR, and kept productive beta chains. Every distinct CDR3 protein forms one entry, paired with its most common genes and DNA. TCRdb, not the original authors, processed these V and J calls. For this sample the table gives about 900,000 distinct CDR3 sequences, of which around 48% were detected only once. The top ten hold around 15% of the sample.

Sequencing was carried out using blood. This receptor was identified in a man aged 25 to 40 in good health.

The sequenced DNA is TGTGCCAGCAGCAAGGGGGAACCCAGCGAGCAGTACTTC. The encoded protein is CASSKGEPSEQYF. Recombination connected TRBV3-1 to TRBJ2-7; TRBD1 is possibly the D segment (6 matching bases). A distance of 14 bases separates the germline ends of V and J, which lose 5 bases and 6 bases respectively. The CDR3 covers 13 residues, taking in both the cysteine and the phenylalanine. Of all the DNA, just the CDR3 is kept, 39 bases in frame from base 1. The germline V gene (reference sequence) provides CDR1 LGHDT and CDR2 YNNKEL.